The entry below gives a single TCR beta chain sequence along with its context. The target antigen is unknown. CDR3 length: 14 amino acids. The germline V gene has CDR1 LNHDA and CDR2 SQIVND (reference sequence). V shed 3 bases and J shed 0 bases, with 9 bases lying between them. The sample comes from a study of T cell repertoires in cytomegalovirus infection. Across the whole study: Evidence of both CMV infection and a matching HLA type came from public TCR beta signatures. Whole-study findings and limits: HLA-C-restricted CMV clonotypes gave the most frequent clonotype in two of eight donors.

TCRdb re-called the reads through MiXCR, storing one row per CDR3 protein. The table has under 40,000 distinct CDR3 sequences, roughly 54% seen once; the top ten hold around 90%. The starting material was CD8+ T cells from cultured PBMCs, obtained from culture after CMV antigen stimulation. The receptor was isolated from a human donor in good health (CMV status not recorded). Some clones in this sample may be carry-over from other donors' samples. The V gene is TRBV19, the J gene TRBJ2-7; D tentatively fits TRBD1 or TRBD2 (6 bases each). Written as DNA, the CDR3 is TGTGCCAGTAGTATGGGGGGCAACTCCTACGAGCAGTACTTC. It encodes CASSMGGNSYEQYF.